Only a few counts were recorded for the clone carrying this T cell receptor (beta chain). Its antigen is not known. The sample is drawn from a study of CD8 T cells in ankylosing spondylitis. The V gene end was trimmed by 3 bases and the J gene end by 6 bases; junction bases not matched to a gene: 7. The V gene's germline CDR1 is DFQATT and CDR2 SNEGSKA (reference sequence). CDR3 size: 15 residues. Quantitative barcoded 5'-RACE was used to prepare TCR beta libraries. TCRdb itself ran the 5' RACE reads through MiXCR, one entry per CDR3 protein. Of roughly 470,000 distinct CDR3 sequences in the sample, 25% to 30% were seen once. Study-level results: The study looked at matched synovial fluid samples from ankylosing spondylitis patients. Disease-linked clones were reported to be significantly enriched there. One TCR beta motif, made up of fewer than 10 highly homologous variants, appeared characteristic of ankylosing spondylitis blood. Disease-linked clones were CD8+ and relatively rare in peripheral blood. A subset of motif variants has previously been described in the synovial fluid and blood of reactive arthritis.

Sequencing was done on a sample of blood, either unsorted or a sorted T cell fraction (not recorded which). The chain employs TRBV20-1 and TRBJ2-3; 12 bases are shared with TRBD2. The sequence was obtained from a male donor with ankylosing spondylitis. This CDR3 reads CSASLSSGRGDTQYF. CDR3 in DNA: TGCAGTGCTAGTCTGTCTAGCGGGAGGGGCGATACGCAGTATTTT.